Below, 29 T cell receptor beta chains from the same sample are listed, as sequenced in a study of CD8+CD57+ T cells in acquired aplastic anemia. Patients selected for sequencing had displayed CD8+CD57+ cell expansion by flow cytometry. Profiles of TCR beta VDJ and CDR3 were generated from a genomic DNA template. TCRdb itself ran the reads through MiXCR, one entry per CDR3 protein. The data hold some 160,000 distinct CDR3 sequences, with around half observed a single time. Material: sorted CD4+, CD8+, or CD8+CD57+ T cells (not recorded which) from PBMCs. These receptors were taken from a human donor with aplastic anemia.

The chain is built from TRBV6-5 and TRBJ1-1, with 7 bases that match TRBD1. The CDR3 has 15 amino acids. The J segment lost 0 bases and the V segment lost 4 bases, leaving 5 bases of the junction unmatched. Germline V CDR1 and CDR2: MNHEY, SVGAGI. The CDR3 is CASSSHRGLNTEAFF. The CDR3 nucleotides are TGTGCCAGCAGTTCCCACAGGGGCCTGAACACTGAAGCTTTCTTT.

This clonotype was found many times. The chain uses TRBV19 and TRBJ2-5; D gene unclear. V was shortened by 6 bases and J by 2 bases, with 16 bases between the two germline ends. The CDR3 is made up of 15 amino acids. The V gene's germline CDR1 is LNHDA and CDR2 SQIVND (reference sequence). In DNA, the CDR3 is TGTGCCAGTAGAAGGAGACCCACTGGGCAAGAGACCCAGTACTTC. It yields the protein CASRRRPTGQETQYF. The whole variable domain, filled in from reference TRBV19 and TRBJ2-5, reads DGGITQSPKYLFRKEGQNVTLSCEQNLNHDAMYWYRQDPGQGLRLIYYSQIVNDFQKGDIAEGYSVSREKKESFPLTVTSAQKNPTAFYLCASRRRPTGQETQYFGPGTRLLVL.

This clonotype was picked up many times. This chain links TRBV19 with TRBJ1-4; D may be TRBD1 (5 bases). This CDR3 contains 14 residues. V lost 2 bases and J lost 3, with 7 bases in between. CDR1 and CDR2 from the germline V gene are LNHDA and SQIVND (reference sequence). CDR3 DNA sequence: TGTGCCAGTAGTATATGGGGGGCTAATGAAAAACTGTTTTTT. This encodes CASSIWGANEKLFF.

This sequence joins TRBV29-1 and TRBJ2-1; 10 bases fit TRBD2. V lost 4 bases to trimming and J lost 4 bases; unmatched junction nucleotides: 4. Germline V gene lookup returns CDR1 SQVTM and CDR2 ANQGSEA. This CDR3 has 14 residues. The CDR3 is CSVVRTSGYNEQFF. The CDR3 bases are TGCAGCGTTGTCAGGACTAGCGGTTACAATGAGCAGTTCTTC.

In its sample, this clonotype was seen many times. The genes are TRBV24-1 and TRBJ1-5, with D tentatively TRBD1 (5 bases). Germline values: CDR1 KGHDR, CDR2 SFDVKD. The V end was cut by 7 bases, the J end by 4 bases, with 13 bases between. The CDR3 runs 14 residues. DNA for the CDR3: TGTGCCACCAGGCACCGGGACCCAAATCAGCCCCAGCATTTT. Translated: CATRHRDPNQPQHF.

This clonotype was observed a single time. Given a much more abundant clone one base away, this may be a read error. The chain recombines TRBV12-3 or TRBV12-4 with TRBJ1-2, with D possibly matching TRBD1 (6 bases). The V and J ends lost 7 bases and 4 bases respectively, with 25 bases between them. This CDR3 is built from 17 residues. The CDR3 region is CASTARLEQGTAYGYTF. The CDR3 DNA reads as TGTGCCAGCACCGCCCGATTGGAACAGGGCACGGCCTATGGCTACACCTTC.

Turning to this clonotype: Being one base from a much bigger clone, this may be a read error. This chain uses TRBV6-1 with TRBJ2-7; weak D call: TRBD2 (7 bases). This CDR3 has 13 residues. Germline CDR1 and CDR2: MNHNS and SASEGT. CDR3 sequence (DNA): TGTGCCACCGAGGGGGGGGGTAGCTACGAGCGGTACTTC. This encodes CATEGGGSYERYF.

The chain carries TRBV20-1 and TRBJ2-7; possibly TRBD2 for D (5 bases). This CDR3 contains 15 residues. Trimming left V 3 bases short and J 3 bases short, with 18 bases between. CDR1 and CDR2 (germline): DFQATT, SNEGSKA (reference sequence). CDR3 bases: TGCAGTGCTAGCCTAGGAGGTCCGGGAATCTACGAGCAGTACTTC. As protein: CSASLGGPGIYEQYF.

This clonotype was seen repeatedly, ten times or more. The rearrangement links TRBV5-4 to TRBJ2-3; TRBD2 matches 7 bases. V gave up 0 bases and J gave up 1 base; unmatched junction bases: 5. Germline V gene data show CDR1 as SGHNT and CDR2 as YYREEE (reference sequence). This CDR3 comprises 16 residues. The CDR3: CASSLAPSGRTDTQYF. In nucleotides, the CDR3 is TGTGCCAGCAGCTTGGCGCCTAGCGGCCGCACAGATACGCAGTATTTT.

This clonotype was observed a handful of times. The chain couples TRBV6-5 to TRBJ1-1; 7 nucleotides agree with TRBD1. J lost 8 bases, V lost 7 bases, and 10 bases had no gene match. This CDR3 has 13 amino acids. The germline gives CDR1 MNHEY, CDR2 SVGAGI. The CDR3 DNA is TGTGCCAGCACTCTAGGGAGGACAGGCGAAGCTTTCTTT. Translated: CASTLGRTGEAFF.

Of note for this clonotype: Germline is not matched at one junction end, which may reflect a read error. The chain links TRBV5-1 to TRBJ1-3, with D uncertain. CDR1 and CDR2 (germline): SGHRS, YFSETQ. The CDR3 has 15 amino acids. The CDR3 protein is CASSLVGISGNTTYF. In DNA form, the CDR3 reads TGCGCCAGCAGCTTGGTGGGAATCTCTGGAAACACCACATATTTT.

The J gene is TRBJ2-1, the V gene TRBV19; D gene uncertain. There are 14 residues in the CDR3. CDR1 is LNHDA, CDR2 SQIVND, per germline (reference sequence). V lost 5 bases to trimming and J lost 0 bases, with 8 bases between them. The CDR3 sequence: CASSGPTSYNEQFF. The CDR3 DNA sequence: TGTGCCAGTAGTGGCCCCACCTCCTACAATGAGCAGTTCTTC.

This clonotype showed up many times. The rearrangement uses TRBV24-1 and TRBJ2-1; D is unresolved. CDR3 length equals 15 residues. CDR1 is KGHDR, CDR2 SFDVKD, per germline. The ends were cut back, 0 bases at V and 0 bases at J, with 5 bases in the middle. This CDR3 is CATSDLPGSYNEQFF. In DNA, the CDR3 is TGTGCCACCAGTGATTTGCCTGGCTCCTACAATGAGCAGTTCTTC.

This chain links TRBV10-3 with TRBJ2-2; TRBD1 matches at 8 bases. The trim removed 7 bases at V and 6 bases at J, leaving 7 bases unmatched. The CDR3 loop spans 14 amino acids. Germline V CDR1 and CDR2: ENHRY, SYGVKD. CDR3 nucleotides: TGTGCCATCACTAAGAGACAGGGGTCCGGGGAGCTGTTTTTT. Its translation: CAITKRQGSGELFF.

The CDR3 bases are TGCAGCGTTGAGCCGGGGGACTATGGCTACACCTTC. Protein product: CSVEPGDYGYTF. The chain employs TRBV29-1 and TRBJ1-2, with D maybe TRBD1 (5 bases). The CDR3 is 12 residues long. CDR1 is SQVTM and CDR2 is ANQGSEA in the germline V gene. Trimming took 3 bases from V and 3 from J, leaving 8 bases between them.

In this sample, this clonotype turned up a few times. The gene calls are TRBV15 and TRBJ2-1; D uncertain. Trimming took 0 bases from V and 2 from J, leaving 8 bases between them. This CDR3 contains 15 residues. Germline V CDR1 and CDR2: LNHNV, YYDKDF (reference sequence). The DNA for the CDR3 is TGTGCCACCAGCAGAGATAAAAGCACCTACAATGAGCAGTTCTTC. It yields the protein CATSRDKSTYNEQFF.

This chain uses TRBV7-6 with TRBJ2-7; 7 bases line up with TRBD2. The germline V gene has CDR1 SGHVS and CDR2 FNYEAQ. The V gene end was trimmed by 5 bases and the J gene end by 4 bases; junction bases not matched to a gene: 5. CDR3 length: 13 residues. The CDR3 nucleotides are TGTGCCAGCAGCCATACTAGCGAGTACGAGCAGTACTTC. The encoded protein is CASSHTSEYEQYF.

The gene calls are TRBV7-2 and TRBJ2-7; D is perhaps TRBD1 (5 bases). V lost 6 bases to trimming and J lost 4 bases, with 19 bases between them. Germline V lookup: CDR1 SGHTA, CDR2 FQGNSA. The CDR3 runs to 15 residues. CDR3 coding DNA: TGTGCCAGCAGATGGGCGACAGACACTTATTACGAGCAGTACTTC. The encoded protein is CASRWATDTYYEQYF.

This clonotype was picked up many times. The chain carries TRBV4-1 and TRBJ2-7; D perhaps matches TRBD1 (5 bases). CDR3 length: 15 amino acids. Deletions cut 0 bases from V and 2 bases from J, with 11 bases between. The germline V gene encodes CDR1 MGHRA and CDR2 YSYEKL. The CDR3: CASSQEQDSTYEQYF. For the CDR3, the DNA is TGCGCCAGCAGCCAAGAACAAGACAGTACCTACGAGCAGTACTTC.

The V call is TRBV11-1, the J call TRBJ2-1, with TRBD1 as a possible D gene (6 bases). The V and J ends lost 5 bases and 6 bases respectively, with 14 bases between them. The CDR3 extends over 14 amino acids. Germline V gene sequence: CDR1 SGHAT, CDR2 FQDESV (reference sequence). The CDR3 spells CASSGGGQSNEQFF. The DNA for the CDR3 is TGTGCCAGCAGCGGTGGCGGACAGTCCAATGAGCAGTTCTTC.

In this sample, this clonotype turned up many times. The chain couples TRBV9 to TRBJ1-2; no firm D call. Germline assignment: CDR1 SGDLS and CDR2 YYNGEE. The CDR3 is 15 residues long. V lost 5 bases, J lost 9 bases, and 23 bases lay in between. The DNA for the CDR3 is TGTGCCAGCAGAAGTTCATCAGGAGATAAGTCCCGCTACACCTTC. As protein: CASRSSSGDKSRYTF.

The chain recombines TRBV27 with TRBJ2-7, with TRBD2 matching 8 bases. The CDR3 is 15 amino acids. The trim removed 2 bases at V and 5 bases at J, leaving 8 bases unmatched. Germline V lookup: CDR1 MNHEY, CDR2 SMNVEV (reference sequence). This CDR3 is CASSLREREFDEQYF. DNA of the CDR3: TGTGCCAGCAGTTTAAGGGAGCGGGAGTTTGACGAGCAGTACTTC.

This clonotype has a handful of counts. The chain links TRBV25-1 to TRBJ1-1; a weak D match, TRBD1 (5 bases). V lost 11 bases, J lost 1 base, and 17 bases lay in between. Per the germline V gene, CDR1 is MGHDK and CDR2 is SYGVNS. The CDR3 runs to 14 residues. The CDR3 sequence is CACKKGPTNTEAFF. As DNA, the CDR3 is TGTGCCTGCAAGAAGGGACCGACGAACACTGAAGCTTTCTTT.

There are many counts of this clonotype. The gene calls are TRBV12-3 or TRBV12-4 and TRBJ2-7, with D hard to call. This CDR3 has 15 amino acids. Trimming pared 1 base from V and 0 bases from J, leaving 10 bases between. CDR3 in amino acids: CASSLVGRTSYEQYF. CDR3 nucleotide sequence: TGTGCCAGCAGTTTAGTTGGCAGAACCTCCTACGAGCAGTACTTC.

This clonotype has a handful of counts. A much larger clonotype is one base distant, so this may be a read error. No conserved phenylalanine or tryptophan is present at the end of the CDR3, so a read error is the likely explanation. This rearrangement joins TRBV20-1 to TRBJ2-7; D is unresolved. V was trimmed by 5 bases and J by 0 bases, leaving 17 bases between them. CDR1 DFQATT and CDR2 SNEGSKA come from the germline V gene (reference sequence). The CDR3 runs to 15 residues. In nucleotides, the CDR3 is TGCAGTGCTGGCGGTGGCGGAACCCTCTCCTACGAGCAGTACCTC. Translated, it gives CSAGGGGTLSYEQYL.

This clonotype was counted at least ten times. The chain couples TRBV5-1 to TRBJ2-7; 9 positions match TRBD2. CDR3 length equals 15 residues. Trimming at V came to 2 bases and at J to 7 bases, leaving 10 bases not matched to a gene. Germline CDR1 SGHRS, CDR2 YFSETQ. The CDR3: CASSFRGLAVDEQYF. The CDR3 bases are TGCGCCAGCAGCTTTCGGGGACTAGCAGTGGATGAGCAGTACTTC.

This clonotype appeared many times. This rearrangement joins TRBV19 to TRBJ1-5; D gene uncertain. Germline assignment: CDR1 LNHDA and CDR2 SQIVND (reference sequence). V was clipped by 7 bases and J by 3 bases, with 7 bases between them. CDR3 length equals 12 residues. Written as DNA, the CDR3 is TGTGCCAGTACCAAGGACAATCAGCCCCAGCATTTT. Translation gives CASTKDNQPQHF. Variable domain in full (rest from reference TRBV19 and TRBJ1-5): DGGITQSPKYLFRKEGQNVTLSCEQNLNHDAMYWYRQDPGQGLRLIYYSQIVNDFQKGDIAEGYSVSREKKESFPLTVTSAQKNPTAFYLCASTKDNQPQHFGDGTRLSIL.

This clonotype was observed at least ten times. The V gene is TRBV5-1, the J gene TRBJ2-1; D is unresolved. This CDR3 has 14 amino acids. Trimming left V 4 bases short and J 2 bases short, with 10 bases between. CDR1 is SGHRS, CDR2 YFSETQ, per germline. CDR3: CASSDEFTYNEQFF. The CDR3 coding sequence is TGCGCCAGCAGCGATGAGTTTACCTACAATGAGCAGTTCTTC.

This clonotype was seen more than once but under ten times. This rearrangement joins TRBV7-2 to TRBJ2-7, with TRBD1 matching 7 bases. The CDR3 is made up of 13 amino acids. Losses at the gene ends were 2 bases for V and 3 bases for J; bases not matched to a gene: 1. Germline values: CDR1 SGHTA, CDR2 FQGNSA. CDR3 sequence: CASSLPGGYEQYF. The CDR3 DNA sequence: TGTGCCAGCAGCTTACCAGGGGGCTACGAGCAGTACTTC.